The 32 T cell receptor beta chains reported below all come from one sample, sequenced in a study of CD8 T cells in Susac syndrome. Random hexamers were used to reverse transcribe an amount of about 0.45 to 1 ug RNA. One entry per CDR3 protein, called by TCRdb with MiXCR from the immunoSEQ multiplex PCR reads. This table holds hundreds of thousands of distinct CDR3 sequences, less than 95% found once. Specimen: CD4+ T cells from PBMCs. Every receptor here comes from a human donor with Susac syndrome.

V and J are TRBV28 and TRBJ2-7, with TRBD1 matching over 7 bases. V trimming: 6 bases; J trimming: 3 bases; junction bases outside the gene matches: 8. The CDR3 is 14 amino acids. Germline V gene data show CDR1 as MDHEN and CDR2 as SYDVKM. The CDR3 here is CASRPGTARYEQYF. The CDR3 bases are TGTGCCAGCAGGCCCGGGACAGCCCGCTACGAGCAGTACTTC. Filled out from reference TRBV28 and TRBJ2-7, the complete variable domain reads DVKVTQSSRYLVKRTGEKVFLECVQDMDHENMFWYRQDPGLGLRLIYFSYDVKMKEKGDIPEGYSVSREKKERFSLILESASTNQTSMYLCASRPGTARYEQYFGPGTRLTVT.

The V and J genes are TRBV4-1 and TRBJ2-5, with TRBD1 matching 8 bases. V gave up 0 bases and J gave up 4 bases; unmatched junction bases: 7. This CDR3 contains 16 residues. Per the germline V gene, CDR1 is MGHRA and CDR2 is YSYEKL. The CDR3 DNA is TGCGCCAGCAGCCAAGAACCGGACAGGGCGGCAGAGACCCAGTACTTC. It specifies CASSQEPDRAAETQYF.

The chain employs TRBV30 and TRBJ2-3, with unresolved D. The germline V gene encodes CDR1 GTSNPN and CDR2 SVGIG (reference sequence). The CDR3 has 12 residues. The germline V and J ends were trimmed by 0 bases and 6 bases, with 7 bases remaining between them. The CDR3 spells CAWSVLADTQYF. The CDR3 region has the DNA TGTGCCTGGAGTGTCCTGGCGGATACGCAGTATTTT.

The chain couples TRBV7-9 to TRBJ2-2; the match to TRBD1 covers 9 bases. The CDR3 loop spans 15 amino acids. After removal of 5 bases from V and 6 bases from J, the junction contained 7 bases not matched to a gene. Per the germline V gene, CDR1 is SEHNR and CDR2 is FQNEAQ (reference sequence). The CDR3 DNA sequence: TGTGCCAGCAGCCCGCCGGGACAGGGCCCCGGGGAGCTGTTTTTT. It is translated as CASSPPGQGPGELFF. Drawing the rest from reference TRBV7-9 and TRBJ2-2, the complete variable domain is DTGVSQNPRHKITKRGQNVTFRCDPISEHNRLYWYRQTLGQGPEFLTYFQNEAQLEKSRLLSDRFSAERPKGSFSTLEIQRTEQGDSAMYLCASSPPGQGPGELFFGEGSRLTVL.

This chain links TRBV5-4 with TRBJ2-1, with D perhaps matching TRBD1 (5 bases). Looked up from germline, CDR1 is SGHNT and CDR2 is YYREEE (reference sequence). This CDR3 has 14 amino acids. V was trimmed by 0 bases and J by 6 bases, leaving 10 bases between them. The CDR3 DNA reads as TGTGCCAGCAGCTTGGCGGCAGGGTCCAATGAGCAGTTCTTC. This codes for CASSLAAGSNEQFF.

The table lists this clonotype with a few counts. The genes are TRBV7-3 and TRBJ1-1; the D is unclear. The CDR3 extends over 13 amino acids. Germline-derived CDR1 and CDR2 are SGHTA and FQGTGA. V was cut by 4 bases and J by 1 base, with 7 bases left in between. The CDR3 nucleotides read TGTGCCAGCAGCTCTACACGGAACACTGAAGCTTTCTTT. Residues: CASSSTRNTEAFF.

The V gene is TRBV18, the J gene TRBJ1-1; D is unresolved. The CDR3 loop spans 16 amino acids. The V end was cut by 0 bases, the J end by 3 bases, with 14 bases between. The germline V gene has CDR1 KGHSH and CDR2 LQKENI. In DNA form, the CDR3 reads TGTGCCAGCTCACCACCGGGCAACCCGAGGGACACTGAAGCTTTCTTT. Its translation: CASSPPGNPRDTEAFF.

V usage is TRBV18 and J usage is TRBJ2-1, with 12 bases lining up with TRBD1. The length of the CDR3 is 17 residues. The germline gives CDR1 KGHSH, CDR2 LQKENI. V shed 4 bases, J shed 7 bases, and the junction held 11 bases outside the gene matches. This CDR3 reads CASSRQRGQGAANEQFF. Here the CDR3 DNA reads TGTGCCAGCTCACGCCAAAGGGGACAGGGGGCGGCGAATGAGCAGTTCTTC.

This clonotype came up a few times. The chain is built from TRBV30 and TRBJ2-7, with 9 positions matching TRBD1. V shed 2 bases and J 2 bases; nucleotides not matched to a gene: 1. Per germline, CDR1 GTSNPN and CDR2 SVGIG (reference sequence). This CDR3 is built from 13 residues. This CDR3 is CAWSRTGAYEQYF. CDR3 sequence (DNA): TGTGCCTGGAGTCGGACAGGGGCCTACGAGCAGTACTTC.

The chain combines TRBV25-1 with TRBJ2-2, with 9 bases matching TRBD2. Germline assignment: CDR1 MGHDK and CDR2 SYGVNS. The CDR3 is 16 residues long. The V segment lost 5 bases and the J segment 0 bases; nucleotides outside the gene matches: 4. The chain's CDR3 is CASSRREGTNTGELFF. The CDR3 DNA reads as TGTGCCAGCAGTAGGCGGGAGGGGACGAACACCGGGGAGCTGTTTTTT.

V usage is TRBV9 and J usage is TRBJ2-2; TRBD2 is a possible D gene (6 bases). The CDR3 totals 16 residues. Trimming cost V 4 bases and J 1 base, with 14 bases left between them. The germline CDR1 and CDR2 sequences are SGDLS and YYNGEE. CDR3 protein: CASSPRLGLNTGELFF. CDR3 DNA sequence: TGTGCCAGCAGCCCTCGACTAGGGTTGAACACCGGGGAGCTGTTTTTT.

The chain carries TRBV5-1 and TRBJ2-7; no clear D gene. This CDR3 comprises 12 residues. The V gene's germline CDR1 is SGHRS and CDR2 YFSETQ. The V gene lost 0 bases and the J gene lost 8 bases, with 9 bases spanning the gap. The DNA of the CDR3 is TGCGCCAGCAGCTTGGATCACTCTAAGCAGTACTTC. It encodes CASSLDHSKQYF.

This rearrangement joins TRBV3-1 to TRBJ2-2; D is unresolved. The CDR3 totals 14 residues. V was cut by 0 bases and J by 6 bases, with 8 bases left in between. Germline CDR1 reads LGHDT; CDR2 reads YNNKEL (reference sequence). Here the CDR3 DNA reads TGTGCCAGCAGCCAAGAGTCCGTCGCCGGGGAGCTGTTTTTT. The encoded protein is CASSQESVAGELFF.

The rearrangement joins TRBV30 to TRBJ1-1; TRBD1 matches at 7 bases. In germline, CDR1 is GTSNPN, CDR2 SVGIG (reference sequence). CDR3 length: 15 residues. Unmatched junction bases numbered 8, after V lost 2 bases and J lost 2 bases. CDR3 bases: TGTGCCTGGAGTTTGGGGACAGCCTCAAACACTGAAGCTTTCTTT. This encodes CAWSLGTASNTEAFF.

V and J are TRBV2 and TRBJ1-1; perhaps TRBD1 as D (5 bases). Trimming cost V 6 bases and J 1 base, with 12 bases left between them. Germline V gene lookup returns CDR1 SNHLY and CDR2 FYNNEI. The CDR3 totals 14 residues. CDR3 bases: TGTGCCAGCAGGACAGCCGGGCAGAACACTGAAGCTTTCTTT. It yields the protein CASRTAGQNTEAFF.

The gene calls are TRBV19 and TRBJ1-1; weak D call: TRBD1 (5 bases). Per germline, CDR1 LNHDA and CDR2 SQIVND (reference sequence). This CDR3 is built from 14 residues. Trimming cost V 4 bases and J 8 bases, with 17 bases left between them. In nucleotides, the CDR3 is TGTGCCAGTAGTACATCACACGGGGGTATGGAAGCTTTCTTT. It is translated as CASSTSHGGMEAFF.

V and J are TRBV19 and TRBJ1-1, with D unclear. CDR3 size: 15 residues. Germline loops: CDR1 LNHDA, CDR2 SQIVND (reference sequence). V was pared by 3 bases and J by 4 bases, with 15 bases between. The DNA for the CDR3 is TGTGCCAGTAGTATTTCCACGGGATTGGGCACTGAAGCTTTCTTT. Its translation: CASSISTGLGTEAFF.

The V and J genes are TRBV20-1 and TRBJ2-5; D is perhaps TRBD1 (6 bases). CDR1 and CDR2 (germline): DFQATT, SNEGSKA (reference sequence). Trimming left V 6 bases short and J 3 bases short, with 14 bases between. CDR3 length: 13 amino acids. CDR3 residues: CSAATGSEETQYF. In DNA form, the CDR3 reads TGCAGTGCCGCAACAGGGTCGGAAGAGACCCAGTACTTC.

The CDR3 DNA reads TGTGCCTGGAGTGTAATGCCCGGGAATGAGCAGTTCTTC. It translates to CAWSVMPGNEQFF. This chain joins TRBV30 and TRBJ2-1; D unclear. CDR3 length: 13 amino acids. Germline CDR1 GTSNPN, CDR2 SVGIG (reference sequence). V was pared by 0 bases and J by 7 bases, with 10 bases between.

This chain connects TRBV7-2 to TRBJ2-1, with 11 bases lining up with TRBD1. Germline V gives CDR1 SGHTA, CDR2 FQGNSA. With V trimmed by 0 bases and J by 9 bases, 7 bases remained unmatched. The length of the CDR3 is 16 residues. The CDR3 region is CASSLAAGTGGAEQFF. In DNA form, the CDR3 reads TGTGCCAGCAGCTTAGCAGCAGGGACAGGGGGAGCTGAGCAGTTCTTC.

The V gene is TRBV7-2, the J gene TRBJ1-5; 7 bases are shared with TRBD1. J gave up 7 bases and V 5 bases, and 17 bases lay outside the gene matches. Per the germline V gene, CDR1 is SGHTA and CDR2 is FQGNSA. The CDR3 is made up of 17 amino acids. CDR3 sequence reads: CASSPRADRVSEQPQHF. The CDR3 coding sequence is TGTGCCAGCAGCCCACGAGCCGACAGGGTGAGCGAGCAGCCCCAGCATTTT.

The chain couples TRBV15 to TRBJ2-3; 7 bases line up with TRBD1. V was pared by 0 bases and J by 2 bases, with 5 bases of the junction left unmatched. This CDR3 comprises 16 residues. Germline CDR1 reads LNHNV; CDR2 reads YYDKDF (reference sequence). Written as DNA, the CDR3 is TGTGCCACCAGCAGAGATAAGGGGGCGAACACAGATACGCAGTATTTT. Protein sequence: CATSRDKGANTDTQYF.

The rearrangement uses TRBV20-1 and TRBJ1-2; D possibly corresponds to TRBD1 (5 bases). Looked up from germline, CDR1 is DFQATT and CDR2 is SNEGSKA (reference sequence). The V end lost 0 bases, the J end lost 4 bases, and 21 bases lay between the germline ends. The CDR3 consists of 17 residues. The CDR3 reads CSARDGRNIGTFYGYTF. CDR3 coding DNA: TGCAGTGCTAGAGACGGCCGAAACATCGGGACTTTCTATGGCTACACCTTC.

The chain uses TRBV12-3 or TRBV12-4 and TRBJ2-5, with D unresolved. Trimming left V 5 bases short and J 5 bases short, with 12 bases between. The CDR3 extends over 13 amino acids. Written as DNA, the CDR3 is TGTGCCAGCAGTCCAACCGGGCGGGAGACCCAGTACTTC. This translates into CASSPTGRETQYF.

In DNA form, the CDR3 reads TGTGCCAGCAGCTTAGCCGGACAGGGGTTCAACACCATATATTTT. It encodes CASSLAGQGFNTIYF. This chain connects TRBV7-2 to TRBJ1-3, with TRBD1 matching over 9 bases. The CDR3 is made up of 15 amino acids. V shed 0 bases, J shed 7 bases, and the junction held 4 bases outside the gene matches. Looked up from germline, CDR1 is SGHTA and CDR2 is FQGNSA. Together with reference TRBV7-2 and TRBJ1-3, the CDR3 gives the full variable domain: GAGVSQSPSNKVTEKGKDVELRCDPISGHTALYWYRQSLGQGLEFLIYFQGNSAPDKSGLPSDRFSAERTGGSVSTLTIQRTQQEDSAVYLCASSLAGQGFNTIYFGEGSWLTVV.

The V gene is TRBV4-3, the J gene TRBJ2-2; D call uncertain. CDR3 length: 15 residues. Germline CDR1 reads LGHNA; CDR2 reads YSLEER. Deletions cut 1 base from V and 6 bases from J, with 12 bases between. The CDR3 sequence is CASSQVSTVAGELFF. The CDR3 coding sequence is TGCGCCAGCAGCCAAGTCAGTACAGTGGCCGGGGAGCTGTTTTTT.

V is TRBV20-1 and J is TRBJ2-7; 8 bases align to TRBD1. Germline values: CDR1 DFQATT, CDR2 SNEGSKA (reference sequence). V dropped 4 bases and J dropped 6; count of bases not matched to a gene: 11. This CDR3 is built from 14 residues. CDR3 sequence reads: CSAKGADRVREQYF. DNA of the CDR3: TGCAGTGCTAAGGGGGCGGACAGGGTTCGCGAGCAGTACTTC.

This chain joins TRBV20-1 and TRBJ2-7, with a tentative D call TRBD2 (6 bases). This CDR3 has 15 amino acids. Trimming shortened V by 0 bases and J by 1 base, and 13 bases separated the two germline ends. Germline lookup yields CDR1 DFQATT and CDR2 SNEGSKA (reference sequence). The DNA for the CDR3 is TGCAGTGCTAGAGATGGGGCTAGCGCGTCCTACGAGCAGTACTTC. This codes for CSARDGASASYEQYF.

The rearrangement joins TRBV29-1 to TRBJ2-3, with 8 bases matching TRBD1. Germline V gives CDR1 SQVTM, CDR2 ANQGSEA. The CDR3 covers 13 residues. This CDR3 is CSLGQGGTDTQYF. CDR3 in DNA: TGCAGTCTCGGACAGGGCGGCACAGATACGCAGTATTTT.

The chain couples TRBV11-1 to TRBJ1-2; D might be TRBD1 (6 bases). Germline-derived CDR1 and CDR2 are SGHAT and FQDESV (reference sequence). V was trimmed by 5 bases and J by 4 bases, leaving 17 bases between them. CDR3 size: 15 residues. The CDR3 protein is CASSRGAGTFYGYTF. CDR3 nucleotide sequence: TGTGCCAGCAGCCGCGGGGCCGGGACATTCTATGGCTACACCTTC. Filled out from reference TRBV11-1 and TRBJ1-2, the complete variable domain reads EAEVAQSPRYKITEKSQAVAFWCDPISGHATLYWYRQILGQGPELLVQFQDESVVDDSQLPKDRFSAERLKGVDSTLKIQPAELGDSAMYLCASSRGAGTFYGYTFGSGTRLTVV.

V gene TRBV20-1 combines with J gene TRBJ1-1; no clear D. Germline loops: CDR1 DFQATT, CDR2 SNEGSKA (reference sequence). V lost 3 bases and J lost 1, with 12 bases in between. The length of the CDR3 is 14 residues. The CDR3 region has the DNA TGCAGTGCTAGGATCGCTGGGGAGAACACTGAAGCTTTCTTT. This codes for CSARIAGENTEAFF.

The V and J genes are TRBV21-1 and TRBJ2-7. TRBV21-1 is classified as a pseudogene. The length of the CDR3 is 13 residues. The CDR3 region is CATQRLGCYEQYF. The DNA of the CDR3 is TGTGCCACCCAACGGCTGGGGTGCTACGAGCAGTACTTC.